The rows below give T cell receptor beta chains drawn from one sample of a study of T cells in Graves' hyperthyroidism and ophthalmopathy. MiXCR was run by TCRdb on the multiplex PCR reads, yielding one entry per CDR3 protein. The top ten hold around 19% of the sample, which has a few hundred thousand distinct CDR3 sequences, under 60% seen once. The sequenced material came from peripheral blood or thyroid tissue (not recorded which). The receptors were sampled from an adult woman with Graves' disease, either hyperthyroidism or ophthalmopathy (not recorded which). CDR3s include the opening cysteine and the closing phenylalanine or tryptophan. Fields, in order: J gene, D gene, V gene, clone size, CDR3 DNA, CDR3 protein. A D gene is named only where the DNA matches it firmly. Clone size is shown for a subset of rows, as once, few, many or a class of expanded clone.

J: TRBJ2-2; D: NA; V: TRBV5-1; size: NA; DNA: TGCGCCAGCTTCGGAGGGTCCACCGGGGAGCTGTTTTTT; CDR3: CASFGGSTGELFF
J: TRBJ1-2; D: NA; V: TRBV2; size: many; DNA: TGTGCCAGCAGCAGGGGACCGAGCTATGGCTACACCTTC; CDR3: CASSRGPSYGYTF
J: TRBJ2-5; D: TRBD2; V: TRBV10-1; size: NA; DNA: TGTGCCATCAGAGCCGGGACTAGGGGGGGAGTGGAGACCCAGTACTTC; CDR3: CAIRAGTRGGVETQYF
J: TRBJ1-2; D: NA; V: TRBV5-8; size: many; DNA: TGTGCCAGCAGCGTTACAGAGGACGGGGGCTACACCTTC; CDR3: CASSVTEDGGYTF
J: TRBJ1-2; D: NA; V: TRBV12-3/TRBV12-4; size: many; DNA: TGTGCCAGCAGTTTGGAGAATAACTATGGCTACACCTTC; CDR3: CASSLENNYGYTF
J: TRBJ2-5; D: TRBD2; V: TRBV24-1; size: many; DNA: TGTGCCACCAGTACCTTTCTAGCGGTTGGAGAGACCCAGTACTTC; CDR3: CATSTFLAVGETQYF
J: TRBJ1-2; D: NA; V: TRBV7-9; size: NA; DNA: TGTGCCAGCAGCGAATACACCTTC; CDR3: CASSEYTF
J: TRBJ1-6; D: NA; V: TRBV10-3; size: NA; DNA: TGTGCCATCAGTGCATCCAGAGGGGGGAAGAATAATTCACCCCTCCACTTT; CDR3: CAISASRGGKNNSPLHF
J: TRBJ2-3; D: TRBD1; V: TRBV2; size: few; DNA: TGTGCCAGTGATGGACAGGGCACAGATACGCAGTATTTT; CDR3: CASDGQGTDTQYF
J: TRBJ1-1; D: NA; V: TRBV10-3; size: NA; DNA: TGTGCCATCAGTCAACAGGGAAACACTGAAGCTTTCTTT; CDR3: CAISQQGNTEAFF
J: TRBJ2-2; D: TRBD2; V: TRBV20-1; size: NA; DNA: TGCAGCGCCCAAGAGTTTTCCGAGGCTAGCGGGAACACCGGGGAGCTGTTTTTT; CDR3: CSAQEFSEASGNTGELFF
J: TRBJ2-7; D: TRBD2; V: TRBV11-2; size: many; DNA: TGTGCCAGCGGCCTAGCGGGGGGTCCCGACGAGCAGTACTTC; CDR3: CASGLAGGPDEQYF
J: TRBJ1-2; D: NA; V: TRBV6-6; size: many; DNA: TGTGCCAGCAGCCCCGACAACAATGGCTACACCTTC; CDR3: CASSPDNNGYTF
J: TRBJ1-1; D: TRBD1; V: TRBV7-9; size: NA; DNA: TGTGCCAGCAGCTATCCGGGACAGGGGAACACTGAAGCTTTCTTT; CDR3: CASSYPGQGNTEAFF
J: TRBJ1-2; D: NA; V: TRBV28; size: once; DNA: TGTGCCAGCAGCCTTGGGTTGGGGTCGCGTGGCTACACCTTC; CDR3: CASSLGLGSRGYTF
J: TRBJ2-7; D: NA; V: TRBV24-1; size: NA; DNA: TGTGCCACCAGTGATTCCGCCTCCTACGAGCAGTACTTC; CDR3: CATSDSASYEQYF
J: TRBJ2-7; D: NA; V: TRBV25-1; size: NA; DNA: TGTGCCAGCGCGGCCGGGTCAGGGTGGTCTGGCGAGCAGTACTTC; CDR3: CASAAGSGWSGEQYF
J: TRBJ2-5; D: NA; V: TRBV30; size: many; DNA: TGTGCCTGGAGTGTAAGTGAGACCCAGTACTTC; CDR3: CAWSVSETQYF
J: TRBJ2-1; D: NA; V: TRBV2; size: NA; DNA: TGTGCCAGCAGTGACCCAGGGTATGAGCAGTTCTTC; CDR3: CASSDPGYEQFF
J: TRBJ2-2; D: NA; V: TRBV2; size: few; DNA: TGTGCCAGCAGTGGGGGATTAACCGGGGAGCTGTTTTTT; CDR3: CASSGGLTGELFF
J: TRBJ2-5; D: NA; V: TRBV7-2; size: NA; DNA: TGTGCCAGCAGAAGGGACAGAGGAGGGGTGGAAGAGACCCAGTACTTC; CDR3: CASRRDRGGVEETQYF
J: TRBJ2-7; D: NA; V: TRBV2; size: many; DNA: TGTGCCAGCAGGTTGCGCATATTACCACAGTACGAGCAGTACTTC; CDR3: CASRLRILPQYEQYF
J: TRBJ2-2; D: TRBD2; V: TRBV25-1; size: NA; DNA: TGTGCCAGCAGTGCTTCCCTCCCGGGAGGGCCCGGGGAGCTGTTTTTT; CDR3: CASSASLPGGPGELFF
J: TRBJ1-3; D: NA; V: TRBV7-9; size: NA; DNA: TGTGCCAGCAGCTTAGCAGGGCCAGAGACCATATATTTT; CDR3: CASSLAGPETIYF
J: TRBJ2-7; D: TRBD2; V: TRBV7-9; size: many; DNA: TGTGCCAGCAGCCGGAGCGGGAGGGCCTACGAGCAGTACTTC; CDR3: CASSRSGRAYEQYF
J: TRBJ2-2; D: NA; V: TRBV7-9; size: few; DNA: TGTGCCAGCAGCCCCGGGACTTTCACCGGGGAGCTGTTTTTT; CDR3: CASSPGTFTGELFF
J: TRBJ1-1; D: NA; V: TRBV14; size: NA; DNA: TGTGCCAGCAGCTTAACCCCCGAGAACACTGAAGCTTTCTTT; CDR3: CASSLTPENTEAFF
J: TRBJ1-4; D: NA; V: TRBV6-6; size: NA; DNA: TGTGCCAGCAGTCCCAGGAGGGCGGATGAAAAACTGTTTTTT; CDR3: CASSPRRADEKLFF
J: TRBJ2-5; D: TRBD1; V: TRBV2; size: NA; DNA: TGTGCCATCTACCACAGGACAGGCCCCGGGGAGACCCAGTACTTC; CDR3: CAIYHRTGPGETQYF
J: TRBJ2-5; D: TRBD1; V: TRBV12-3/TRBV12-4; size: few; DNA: TGTGCCAGCAGCGCCGGGACAGGGGAAGAGACCCAGTACTTC; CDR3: CASSAGTGEETQYF
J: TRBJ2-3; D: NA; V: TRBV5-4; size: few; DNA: TGTGCCAGCAGCTTTGTTGAGGAAGATACGCAGTATTTT; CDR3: CASSFVEEDTQYF
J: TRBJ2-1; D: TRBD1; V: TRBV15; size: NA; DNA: TGTGCCACCAAGGCAGGGGGCCTGCAGTTCTTC; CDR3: CATKAGGLQFF
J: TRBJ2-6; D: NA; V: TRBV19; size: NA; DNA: TGTGCCAGCAGCTTAGTGAGTGAGGGGGCCAACGTCCTGACTTTC; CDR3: CASSLVSEGANVLTF
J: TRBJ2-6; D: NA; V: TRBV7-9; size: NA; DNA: TGTGCCAGCAGCCCAATGCAGGGGGCCAACGTCCTGACTTTC; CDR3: CASSPMQGANVLTF
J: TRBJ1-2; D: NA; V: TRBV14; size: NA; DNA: TGTGCCAGCAGTCAAGATGGTGGGAAGCATGGCTACACCTTC; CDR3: CASSQDGGKHGYTF
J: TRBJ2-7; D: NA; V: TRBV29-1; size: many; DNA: TGCAGCGTCACTATAGCCGCCCGTCGCGAGCAGTACTTC; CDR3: CSVTIAARREQYF
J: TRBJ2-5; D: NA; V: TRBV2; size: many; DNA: TGTGCCAGTGGGGTAGTACAAGAGACCCAGTACTTC; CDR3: CASGVVQETQYF
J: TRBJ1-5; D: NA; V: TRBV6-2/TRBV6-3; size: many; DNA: TGTGCCAGCAGTTACTTCGGTTCCAGCAATCAGCCCCAGCATTTT; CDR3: CASSYFGSSNQPQHF
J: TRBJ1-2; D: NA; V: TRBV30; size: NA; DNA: TGTGCCTGGAGTGTCTGGCAGGACTATGGCTACACCTTC; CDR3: CAWSVWQDYGYTF